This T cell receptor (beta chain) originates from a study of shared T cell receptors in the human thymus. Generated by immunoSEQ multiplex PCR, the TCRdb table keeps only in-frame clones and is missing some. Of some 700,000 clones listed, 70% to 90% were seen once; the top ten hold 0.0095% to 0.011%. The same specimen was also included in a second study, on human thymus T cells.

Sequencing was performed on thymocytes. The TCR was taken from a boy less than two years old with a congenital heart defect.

In DNA, the CDR3 is TGTGCCAGCAGTTTTGTCGCAGGGAAAGGGGGCTATGGCTACACCTTC. Translation: CASSFVAGKGGYGYTF. The V and J genes are TRBV28 and TRBJ1-2, with D possibly TRBD1 on 6 matching bases. V gave up 3 bases and J gave up 4 bases, with 18 bases separating them. Germline V gene data show CDR1 as MDHEN and CDR2 as SYDVKM. CDR3 length: 16 residues.